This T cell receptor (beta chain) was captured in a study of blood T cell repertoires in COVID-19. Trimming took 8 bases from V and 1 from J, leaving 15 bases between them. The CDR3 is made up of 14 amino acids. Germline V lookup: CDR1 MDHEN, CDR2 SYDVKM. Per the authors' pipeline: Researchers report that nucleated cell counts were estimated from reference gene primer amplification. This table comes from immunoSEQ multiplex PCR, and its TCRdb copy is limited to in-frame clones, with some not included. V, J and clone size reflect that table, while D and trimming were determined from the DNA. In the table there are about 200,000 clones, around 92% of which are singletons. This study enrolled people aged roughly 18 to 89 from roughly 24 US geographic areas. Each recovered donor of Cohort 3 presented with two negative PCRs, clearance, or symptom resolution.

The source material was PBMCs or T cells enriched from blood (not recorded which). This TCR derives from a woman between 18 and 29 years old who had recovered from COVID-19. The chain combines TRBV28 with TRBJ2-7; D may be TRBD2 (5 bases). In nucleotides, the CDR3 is TGTGCCAGCCTGGGTCGGGAATTTTCCTACGAGCAGTACTTC. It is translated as CASLGREFSYEQYF.